This T cell receptor beta chain was observed in a study of cytomegalovirus exposure and HLA in healthy donors. Notes on the study in general: Through in vitro validation, three CMV-associated chains were shown to be specific for CMV antigens.

The germline gives CDR1 LNHDA, CDR2 SQIVND (reference sequence). Trimming removed 7 bases from V and 8 bases from J, with 17 bases in between. This CDR3 has 13 amino acids. A remark on this clone: Its matching antigen is unknown.

The primer mix had 60 Vbeta and 13 Jbeta primers. Per the original methods: As a later analysis found, there were around 86 million unique TCR beta chains, of which approximately 10 million were shared. Generated by immunoSEQ multiplex PCR, the TCRdb table keeps only in-frame clones and is missing some. Clone size and V and J calls were adopted from that table, with D and trimming inferred from the DNA. The table records 130,000 to 150,000 clones, around four fifths of them present only once. The V call is TRBV19, the J call TRBJ1-2; D unresolved. The TCR comes from a boy aged 2 to 10 in good health and CMV-seronegative. The sequenced sample was PBMCs. CDR3 loop: CASTPGQTGGYTF. The DNA for the CDR3 is TGTGCCAGTACGCCTGGGCAAACTGGCGGCTACACCTTC.